This T cell receptor (beta chain) was captured in a study of CD8 T cells in ankylosing spondylitis. TCRdb ran MiXCR on the 5' RACE reads and lists one entry per CDR3 protein. The repertoire holds fewer than 250,000 distinct CDR3 sequences, with about 11% as singletons. Study-wide findings and caveats: There was reportedly significant enrichment of clones that were disease-linked in matched ankylosing spondylitis synovial fluid.

This clonotype was observed many times. Its cognate antigen is unknown. Trimming pared 1 base from V and 5 bases from J, leaving 11 bases between. Germline lookup yields CDR1 MGHDK and CDR2 SYGVNS. This CDR3 has 14 amino acids. The sample comprised blood, either unsorted or a sorted T cell fraction (not recorded which). The sequence came from a male donor with ankylosing spondylitis or in good health (not recorded which). This chain joins TRBV25-1 and TRBJ1-2, with D possibly matching TRBD1 (6 bases). DNA of the CDR3: TGTGCCAGCAGTGAATTGGGGGGCGATTATGGCTACACCTTC. Translated, it gives CASSELGGDYGYTF.